This T cell receptor beta chain is from a study of CD8 T cells in ankylosing spondylitis. V lost 0 bases to trimming and J lost 5 bases, with 14 bases between them. The CDR3 is made up of 15 amino acids. Germline V lookup: CDR1 GTSNPN, CDR2 SVGIG (reference sequence). Study-wide results and caveats: Researchers reportedly found disease-linked clones significantly enriched in matched ankylosing spondylitis synovial fluid. Disease-linked clones bore a CD8+ phenotype and were relatively rare in peripheral blood.

Preparation of TCR beta libraries was done by quantitative 5'-RACE with molecular barcodes. TCRdb independently ran MiXCR on the 5' RACE reads; one entry per CDR3 protein. The sample contains 300,000 to 400,000 distinct CDR3 sequences, 20% to 25% of which appear only once. About this clonotype: Antigen unknown.

The source of this sequence is a male donor with ankylosing spondylitis or in good health (not recorded which). Material: blood, either unsorted or a sorted T cell fraction (not recorded which). The genes are TRBV30 and TRBJ2-1, with a possible D match to TRBD2 (5 bases). Written as DNA, the CDR3 is TGTGCCTGGAGTGTAGGGTACGGAGGTCACAATGAGCAGTTCTTC. Translated, it gives CAWSVGYGGHNEQFF.